Presented here are 11 T cell receptor beta chains from one specimen sequenced in a study of radiotherapy plus CTLA-4 blockade in lung cancer. Profiling relied on immunoSEQ multiplex PCR, and the TCRdb table lists in-frame clones only, not all of them. This sample yields 39,000 or so clones, of which about 73% are seen a single time; less than 9% belongs to the top ten. The starting material was peripheral blood, obtained from a patient treated with radiotherapy plus ipilimumab. These receptor sequences come from a human donor with non-small cell lung cancer who had stable disease on radiotherapy plus ipilimumab.

The genes are TRBV19 and TRBJ1-1; tentative D call: TRBD1 (5 bases). CDR3 length equals 15 residues. Germline V lookup: CDR1 LNHDA, CDR2 SQIVND (reference sequence). V was shortened by 6 bases and J by 0 bases, with 14 bases between the two germline ends. CDR3 in DNA: TGTGCCAGTAGAATACGGGACGGCATGAACACTGAAGCTTTCTTT. Amino acid sequence: CASRIRDGMNTEAFF.

The chain is built from TRBV10-3 and TRBJ1-2, with 10 bases identical to TRBD1. In germline, CDR1 is ENHRY, CDR2 SYGVKD. The CDR3 is 18 residues long. The V and J ends lost 4 bases and 3 bases, in that order; junction bases with no gene match: 14. The CDR3 sequence is CAISALSMTGGRDYGYTF. The CDR3 nucleotides read TGTGCCATCAGTGCACTAAGTATGACAGGGGGCAGAGACTATGGCTACACCTTC.

The chain couples TRBV29-1 to TRBJ2-3, with D perhaps matching TRBD1 (5 bases). V lost 4 bases and J lost 0, with 11 bases in between. The CDR3 sequence is 14 residues long. CDR1 is SQVTM and CDR2 is ANQGSEA in the germline V gene. The CDR3 reads CSVGQHSSTDTQYF. CDR3 nucleotide sequence: TGCAGCGTTGGACAGCACTCTAGCACAGATACGCAGTATTTT.

V gene TRBV6-1 combines with J gene TRBJ1-5, with D uncertain. Germline-derived CDR1 and CDR2 are MNHNS and SASEGT. The CDR3 sequence is 14 residues long. The ends were cut back, 6 bases at V and 3 bases at J, with 12 bases in the middle. The CDR3 spells CASRLAGYNQPQHF. Here the CDR3 DNA reads TGTGCCAGCAGGCTTGCAGGTTACAATCAGCCCCAGCATTTT.

This clone was detected a few times. The V and J genes are TRBV28 and TRBJ1-6, with D tentatively TRBD1 (5 bases). The CDR3 is made up of 15 amino acids. V lost 1 base and J lost 8, with 12 bases in between. The germline CDR1 and CDR2 sequences are MDHEN and SYDVKM. The CDR3 sequence: CASSLSGRVDSPLHF. DNA for the CDR3: TGTGCCAGCAGTTTATCGGGCAGGGTTGATTCACCCCTCCACTTT.

The chain combines TRBV14 with TRBJ2-1, with D unresolved. This CDR3 is built from 16 residues. The germline V gene encodes CDR1 SGHDN and CDR2 FVKESK. Deletions cut 0 bases from V and 5 bases from J, with 14 bases between. This CDR3 reads CASSQESLRAHNEQFF. CDR3 DNA: TGTGCCAGCAGCCAAGAGTCCCTTCGAGCCCACAATGAGCAGTTCTTC.

The chain recombines TRBV7-9 with TRBJ1-4, with unresolved D. The CDR3 is 14 amino acids. Trimming cost V 1 base and J 7 bases, with 10 bases left between them. From germline, CDR1 is SEHNR and CDR2 FQNEAQ (reference sequence). The CDR3 nucleotides are TGTGCCAGCAGCTTAGAGGGATATGGTGAAAAACTGTTTTTT. It codes for CASSLEGYGEKLFF.

This chain joins TRBV18 and TRBJ2-7; 7 bases line up with TRBD1. CDR1 is KGHSH, CDR2 LQKENI, per germline. The CDR3 is made up of 16 amino acids. V lost 0 bases to trimming and J lost 0 bases; unmatched junction nucleotides: 5. The CDR3, as DNA: TGTGCCAGCTCACCACCGGGGACAGTCAGCTCCTACGAGCAGTACTTC. Translating it yields CASSPPGTVSSYEQYF. Combining the CDR3 with reference TRBV18 and TRBJ2-7 gives the whole variable domain NAGVMQNPRHLVRRRGQEARLRCSPMKGHSHVYWYRQLPEEGLKFMVYLQKENIIDESGMPKERFSAEFPKEGPSILRIQQVVRGDSAAYFCASSPPGTVSSYEQYFGPGTRLTVT.

CDR3 sequence reads: CASGFGDSLNQPQHF. Here the CDR3 DNA reads TGTGCTAGTGGGTTTGGGGACAGCCTTAATCAGCCCCAGCATTTT. This chain connects TRBV12-5 to TRBJ1-5, with 7 bases matching TRBD1. Trimming at V came to 6 bases and at J to 4 bases, leaving 9 bases not matched to a gene. The length of the CDR3 is 15 residues. Germline V CDR1 and CDR2: LGHNT, FRNRAP.

By its share, this clone is large. The rearrangement joins TRBV5-1 to TRBJ1-1, with 7 bases identical to TRBD1. The CDR3 spans 16 residues. Trimming removed 0 bases from V and 2 bases from J; junction bases left unmatched: 7. Looked up from germline, CDR1 is SGHRS and CDR2 is YFSETQ. This CDR3 is CASSLVAGGTNTEAFF. CDR3 DNA sequence: TGCGCCAGCAGCTTGGTTGCAGGGGGGACTAACACTGAAGCTTTCTTT.

The chain recombines TRBV2 with TRBJ1-2; possible D gene TRBD1, 6 bases. Germline loops: CDR1 SNHLY, CDR2 FYNNEI. With 7 bases removed from V and 7 bases from J, the gap between germline ends came to 16 bases. The CDR3 is 13 amino acids. The chain's CDR3 is CASTQGRTAGYTF. The CDR3, as DNA: TGTGCCAGCACCCAAGGGAGGACAGCTGGCTACACCTTC.